This is a list of T cell receptor beta chains from one sample in a study of regulatory T cells in long-lasting Graves disease. TCRdb fed the multiplex PCR reads into MiXCR, producing one record per CDR3 protein. This table holds roughly 410,000 distinct CDR3 sequences, approximately 16% found once. These data were likewise used in another study, on T cells in Graves' hyperthyroidism and ophthalmopathy.

This specimen was peripheral blood mononuclear cells (PBMCs), taken at new diagnosis, from a patient treated with antithyroid drugs. These receptors originate from a woman aged 40 to 50 with Graves disease. Both conserved end residues are part of each CDR3. A D gene is named only where the DNA matches it firmly. The listing skips clone size in some rows; elsewhere it reads once, few, many or a size class.

d_call j_call v_call clone_size cdr3_aa cdr3_nt
NA TRBJ2-3 TRBV12-3/TRBV12-4 many CASSFDFSAEDTQYF TGTGCCAGCAGTTTCGACTTCTCAGCGGAAGATACGCAGTATTTT
TRBD2 TRBJ2-7 TRBV7-6 many CASSLLAGEAYEQYF TGTGCCAGCAGCTTATTGGCGGGAGAAGCCTACGAGCAGTACTTC
NA TRBJ2-7 TRBV18 NA CASSDTAGVEQYF TGTGCCAGCTCAGACACCGCAGGGGTCGAGCAGTACTTC
NA TRBJ2-5 TRBV19 NA CASSMTGRQETQYF TGTGCCAGTAGTATGACAGGCCGACAAGAGACCCAGTACTTC
NA TRBJ2-7 TRBV7-8 many CASSLRIGYEQYF TGTGCCAGCAGCTTACGGATAGGCTACGAGCAGTACTTC
TRBD2 TRBJ2-1 TRBV27 many CASSLDGLAGGEQFF TGTGCCAGCAGCTTAGACGGACTAGCGGGAGGGGAGCAGTTCTTC
TRBD1 TRBJ2-7 TRBV10-3 few CAISGTGEAYEQYF TGTGCCATCAGTGGGACAGGGGAGGCCTACGAGCAGTACTTC
TRBD2 TRBJ2-3 TRBV27 many CASRIGLAGSTDTQYF TGTGCCAGCAGGATCGGACTAGCGGGTAGCACAGATACGCAGTATTTT
NA TRBJ2-3 TRBV7-6 many CASSSSFHPTDTQYF TGTGCCAGCAGCTCTTCCTTCCACCCCACAGATACGCAGTATTTT
TRBD2 TRBJ2-1 TRBV24-1 few CATSDFGGRSKNEQFF TGTGCCACCAGTGATTTCGGCGGGAGGTCAAAGAATGAGCAGTTCTTC
NA TRBJ2-3 TRBV2 many CASNRGTDTQYF TGTGCCAGCAATCGTGGGACAGATACGCAGTATTTT
NA TRBJ2-5 TRBV3-1 many CASSHVVASETQYF TGTGCCAGCAGCCACGTAGTCGCGTCGGAGACCCAGTACTTC
TRBD2 TRBJ2-5 TRBV3-1 many CASNLRGGRKEETQYF TGTGCCAGCAACCTAAGGGGCGGGAGGAAGGAAGAGACCCAGTACTTC
NA TRBJ2-7 TRBV6-2/TRBV6-3 few CASSYTFSYEQYF TGTGCCAGCAGTTATACCTTTTCCTACGAGCAGTACTTC
TRBD1 TRBJ2-7 TRBV20-1 NA CSARRDRGKLDEQYF TGCAGTGCTAGAAGGGACAGGGGGAAACTCGACGAGCAGTACTTC
NA TRBJ2-5 TRBV18 many CASSPPSSREETQYF TGTGCCAGCTCACCACCTTCCTCGAGGGAAGAGACCCAGTACTTC
TRBD2 TRBJ2-3 TRBV27 NA CASSRGTSGRALSTDTQYF TGTGCCAGCAGTAGGGGGACTAGCGGGAGGGCCCTAAGCACAGATACGCAGTATTTT
NA TRBJ2-7 TRBV6-1 many CASSDSGTYEQYF TGTGCCAGCAGTGATAGCGGTACCTACGAGCAGTACTTC
TRBD1 TRBJ1-1 TRBV11-1 NA CASSPAGTEEAFF TGTGCCAGCAGCCCAGCGGGGACAGAGGAAGCTTTCTTT
NA TRBJ2-7 TRBV29-1 NA CSVGGPAYEQYF TGCAGCGTGGGTGGACCCGCCTACGAGCAGTACTTC
TRBD2 TRBJ2-1 TRBV5-6 many CASSLDSGSAPQLEQFF TGTGCCAGCAGCTTGGATAGCGGGAGTGCCCCTCAACTGGAGCAGTTCTTC
TRBD2 TRBJ2-5 TRBV7-2 few CASSFTSGRAYF TGTGCCAGCAGCTTCACTAGCGGGAGAGCGTACTTC
NA TRBJ2-7 TRBV11-3 many CASSLGELYEQYF TGTGCCAGCAGCTTGGGGGAACTCTACGAGCAGTACTTC
NA TRBJ1-2 TRBV5-4 few CASSLNPTANYGYTF TGTGCCAGCAGCTTGAACCCGACAGCCAACTATGGCTACACCTTC
NA TRBJ2-1 TRBV4-1 NA CASSHPGTEQFF TGCGCCAGCAGCCATCCCGGGACAGAGCAGTTCTTC
NA TRBJ2-2 TRBV28 many CASSLWGSLNTGELFF TGTGCCAGCAGTTTATGGGGCAGCCTTAACACCGGGGAGCTGTTTTTT
NA TRBJ2-7 TRBV27 NA CASRGEGTDRRYEQYF TGTGCCAGCAGAGGTGAAGGGACTGATAGACGTTACGAGCAGTACTTC
NA TRBJ2-3 TRBV27 many CASSPVKFAGQGGDTQYF TGTGCCAGCTCACCCGTTAAGTTTGCGGGACAAGGGGGAGATACGCAGTATTTT
TRBD1 TRBJ2-5 TRBV7-6 NA CASSLAGQGEYF TGTGCCAGCAGCTTAGCTGGGCAGGGGGAGTACTTC
NA TRBJ1-5 TRBV28 many CASSLNWGGNQPQHF TGTGCCAGCAGTTTAAATTGGGGAGGCAATCAGCCCCAGCATTTT
TRBD2 TRBJ2-2 TRBV11-2 many CASSLRPGGVGELFF TGTGCCAGCAGCTTACGACCGGGGGGGGTCGGGGAGCTGTTTTTT
TRBD1 TRBJ2-7 TRBV12-3/TRBV12-4 few CASSFLGQGKEEQYF TGTGCCAGCAGCTTCCTGGGACAGGGGAAGGAGGAGCAGTACTTC
NA TRBJ2-7 TRBV9 NA CASSVDGSGDEQYF TGTGCCAGCAGCGTAGATGGCTCCGGAGACGAGCAGTACTTC
NA TRBJ2-1 TRBV7-8 many CASSLWGSSYNEQFF TGTGCCAGCAGCTTATGGGGGAGCTCCTACAATGAGCAGTTCTTC
NA TRBJ2-2 TRBV6-1 many CASSDLAFRSGELFF TGTGCCAGCAGTGACTTAGCTTTTAGATCCGGGGAGCTGTTTTTT
NA TRBJ2-1 TRBV10-3 many CALSGDTNEQFF TGTGCCCTTAGTGGGGATACCAATGAGCAGTTCTTC
TRBD2 TRBJ2-1 TRBV19 many CASSILGLADYNEQFF TGTGCCAGTAGTATCTTAGGACTAGCGGACTACAATGAGCAGTTCTTC
NA TRBJ1-2 TRBV2 many CASRTGAPYGYTF TGTGCCAGCAGAACCGGAGCTCCCTATGGCTACACCTTC
NA TRBJ2-3 TRBV14 few CASSQVTGITDTQYF TGTGCCAGCAGCCAAGTAACAGGGATCACAGATACGCAGTATTTT
NA TRBJ1-1 TRBV28 many CASSLIDETEKNTEAFF TGTGCCAGCAGTTTGATTGACGAGACAGAGAAGAACACTGAAGCTTTCTTT
TRBD2 TRBJ2-1 TRBV29-1 NA CSVEDARGLAVFYNEQFF TGCAGCGTTGAAGATGCCCGGGGACTAGCGGTTTTCTACAATGAGCAGTTCTTC
NA TRBJ1-6 TRBV11-2 few CASSLRDLGDSPLHF TGTGCCAGCAGCCTTCGGGACCTGGGGGACTCACCCCTCCACTTT
TRBD2 TRBJ2-3 TRBV30 NA CAWTRLAGVTDTQYF TGTGCCTGGACTCGACTAGCGGGAGTTACAGATACGCAGTATTTT
TRBD2 TRBJ2-1 TRBV12-3/TRBV12-4 many CASSTPRLAGYNEQFF TGTGCCAGCAGTACCCCGAGACTAGCAGGCTACAATGAGCAGTTCTTC
NA TRBJ2-1 TRBV20-1 NA CSARVVGRAYNEQFF TGCAGTGCTAGGGTAGTGGGCAGGGCCTACAATGAGCAGTTCTTC
TRBD1 TRBJ1-1 TRBV20-1 many CSASVAGGGNTEAFF TGCAGTGCTAGTGTCGCAGGGGGCGGGAACACTGAAGCTTTCTTT
TRBD1 TRBJ2-3 TRBV27 many CASSPWDRSTDTQYF TGTGCCAGCAGTCCTTGGGACAGAAGCACAGATACGCAGTATTTT
NA TRBJ2-4 TRBV4-1 NA CASSQDPVRGRGHIQYF TGCGCCAGCAGCCAAGATCCGGTTCGGGGGAGGGGGCACATTCAGTACTTC
NA TRBJ2-5 TRBV6-5 many CASSSELMGQTQYF TGTGCCAGCAGTTCCGAACTCATGGGGCAGACCCAGTACTTC
NA TRBJ2-5 TRBV20-1 many CSALVVQTQYF TGCAGTGCTCTAGTAGTGCAGACCCAGTACTTC
NA TRBJ2-1 TRBV28 many CASSGVGGALNEQFF TGTGCCAGCAGCGGTGTTGGGGGCGCACTCAATGAGCAGTTCTTC
TRBD2 TRBJ2-7 TRBV14 many CASSQDQTSSPYEQYF TGTGCCAGCAGCCAAGATCAGACTAGCAGTCCCTACGAGCAGTACTTC
NA TRBJ2-1 TRBV5-6 few CASTPITTYHHHSYNEQFF TGTGCCAGCACCCCCATTACTACCTACCATCATCACTCCTACAATGAGCAGTTCTTC
NA TRBJ2-7 TRBV6-1 many CATRGEIYEQYF TGTGCCACGAGGGGAGAAATCTACGAGCAGTACTTC
TRBD1 TRBJ2-7 TRBV2 many CASRAPGQGYSEQYF TGTGCCAGCAGAGCTCCGGGACAGGGGTACTCCGAGCAGTACTTC